This T cell receptor (beta chain) was observed in a study of T cells in Graves' hyperthyroidism and ophthalmopathy. The CDR3 runs to 14 residues. Germline assignment: CDR1 MNHEY and CDR2 SVGAGI. Trimming took off 0 bases at V and 1 base at J, with 6 bases between the two ends. TCR beta CDR3 region amplification was performed from RNA transcripts. When the TCR CDR3 underwent first-round RT-PCR, the HTBI primer set was used. TCRdb analysed the multiplex PCR reads with MiXCR anew, one entry per CDR3 protein. The top ten clones hold approximately 12% of a sample with over 200,000 distinct CDR3 sequences, 14% to 15% of them seen once. This clonotype was counted many times.

The chain joins TRBV6-5 to TRBJ1-2; D is ambiguous. Sequencing was carried out using blood. The receptor was derived from a woman aged 35 to 49 with Graves' hyperthyroidism that later progressed to Graves' ophthalmopathy. The CDR3 DNA reads TGTGCCAGCAGTTACTCCGGGATTAACTATGGCTACACCTTC. Amino acid sequence: CASSYSGINYGYTF.